Each of the 9 T cell receptor beta chains below was sequenced from the same sample in a study of OX40 agonist ivuxolimab in advanced cancers. Data came from immunoSEQ multiplex PCR; TCRdb stores just in-frame clones and leaves some out. The table shows tens of thousands of clones, with roughly 84% occurring only once. Sample: CD4+ or CD8+ T cells sorted from blood, taken in a trial of the OX40 agonist ivuxolimab. These receptors were obtained from an adult with an advanced solid tumor such as melanoma, head and neck, liver or kidney cancer.

The J gene is TRBJ2-7, the V gene TRBV5-1, with TRBD1 identical over 8 bases. The CDR3 is 14 amino acids. J lost 3 bases, V lost 6 bases, and 8 bases had no gene match. Looked up from germline, CDR1 is SGHRS and CDR2 is YFSETQ. This CDR3 is CASTLGQGNYEQYF. The CDR3, as DNA: TGCGCCAGCACGCTCGGACAGGGAAACTACGAGCAGTACTTC. The full variable domain, rest sourced from reference TRBV5-1 and TRBJ2-7, is KAGVTQTPRYLIKTRGQQVTLSCSPISGHRSVSWYQQTPGQGLQFLFEYFSETQRNKGNFPGRFSGRQFSNSRSEMNVSTLELGDSALYLCASTLGQGNYEQYFGPGTRLTVT.

This chain connects TRBV5-4 to TRBJ2-2; 7 bases align to TRBD1. CDR1 and CDR2 (germline): SGHNT, YYREEE (reference sequence). Losses at the gene ends were 4 bases for V and 13 bases for J; bases not matched to a gene: 7. The CDR3 runs to 12 residues. The CDR3 bases are TGTGCCAGCAGCCCTAGGACAGGACGGCTGTTTTTT. Translating it yields CASSPRTGRLFF.

The chain is built from TRBV20-1 and TRBJ2-1, with TRBD2 matching over 7 bases. This CDR3 spans 11 amino acids. Germline V lookup: CDR1 DFQATT, CDR2 SNEGSKA (reference sequence). Trimming removed 4 bases from V and 14 bases from J; junction bases left unmatched: 8. The CDR3 is CSATGGYGEFF. CDR3 nucleotide sequence: TGCAGTGCTACCGGGGGGTACGGGGAGTTCTTC.

The chain combines TRBV10-3 with TRBJ2-2; 10 bases agree with TRBD2. Germline-derived CDR1 and CDR2 are ENHRY and SYGVKD. The CDR3 has 15 residues. Trimming took 3 bases from V and 6 from J; bases not matched to a gene: 4. Here the CDR3 DNA reads TGTGCCATCAGTGACAAAGCGGGAGGGTCCGGGGAGCTGTTTTTT. Its translation: CAISDKAGGSGELFF.

The gene calls are TRBV11-3 and TRBJ1-1; no reliable D call. This CDR3 spans 13 amino acids. Per the germline V gene, CDR1 is SGHNT and CDR2 is YENEEA. Trimming stripped 5 bases from V and 1 base from J, with 8 bases between. This chain's CDR3 is CASSLTENTEAFF. The CDR3 DNA sequence: TGTGCCAGCAGCCTTACAGAGAACACTGAAGCTTTCTTT.

V and J are TRBV4-1 and TRBJ2-2; the D gene could be TRBD1 or TRBD2 (5 bases each). V lost 0 bases and J 4 bases, leaving 12 bases between the germline ends. There are 16 residues in the CDR3. Germline CDR1 is MGHRA and CDR2 is YSYEKL. CDR3 bases: TGCGCCAGCAGCCAAGATCCAGGGACGGGCACCGGGGAGCTGTTTTTT. It translates to CASSQDPGTGTGELFF.

The chain recombines TRBV11-2 with TRBJ2-1; no clear D gene. Germline CDR1 SGHAT, CDR2 FQNNGV. The CDR3 is 14 residues long. V lost 0 bases to trimming and J lost 3 bases, with 6 bases between them. The DNA of the CDR3 is TGTGCCAGCAGCTTAGACGGCCTCTACAATGAGCAGTTCTTC. It specifies CASSLDGLYNEQFF.

The V and J genes are TRBV5-1 and TRBJ2-1; possible D gene TRBD2, 5 bases. V dropped 2 bases and J dropped 0 bases, with 9 bases sitting between them. This CDR3 has 15 amino acids. Germline values: CDR1 SGHRS, CDR2 YFSETQ. As DNA, the CDR3 is TGCGCCAGCAGCTTTGGTGGGAGCTCCTACAATGAGCAGTTCTTC. It is translated as CASSFGGSSYNEQFF.

This chain connects TRBV4-1 to TRBJ2-2, with TRBD1 matching 10 bases. The CDR3 has 18 amino acids. Losses at the gene ends were 4 bases for V and 3 bases for J; bases not matched to a gene: 11. Germline CDR1 reads MGHRA; CDR2 reads YSYEKL. CDR3 sequence: CASSPIPGTGVYTGELFF. The DNA for the CDR3 is TGCGCCAGCAGCCCCATTCCCGGGACAGGGGTCTACACCGGGGAGCTGTTTTTT.